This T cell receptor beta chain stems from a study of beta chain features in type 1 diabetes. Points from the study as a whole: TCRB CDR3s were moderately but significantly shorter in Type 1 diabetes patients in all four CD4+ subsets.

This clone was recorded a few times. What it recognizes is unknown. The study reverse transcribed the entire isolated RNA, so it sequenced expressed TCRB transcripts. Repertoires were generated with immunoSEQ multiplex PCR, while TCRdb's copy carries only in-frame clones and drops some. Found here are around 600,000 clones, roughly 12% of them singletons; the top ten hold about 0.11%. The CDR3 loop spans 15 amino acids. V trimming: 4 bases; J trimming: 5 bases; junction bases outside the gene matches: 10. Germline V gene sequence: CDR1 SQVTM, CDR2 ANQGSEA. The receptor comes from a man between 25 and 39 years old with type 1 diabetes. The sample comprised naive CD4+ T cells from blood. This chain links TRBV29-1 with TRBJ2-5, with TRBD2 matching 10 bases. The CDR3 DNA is TGCAGCGTTGTAGTAGCGGGGGGAGAGGGTGAGACCCAGTACTTC. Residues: CSVVVAGGEGETQYF.